These 16 T cell receptor beta chains share one sample of origin, sequenced in a study of T cells in Graves' hyperthyroidism and ophthalmopathy. It was RNA transcripts that yielded the amplified TCR beta CDR3 regions. The HTBI primer set drove a first-round RT-PCR of the TCR CDR3. Each CDR3 protein gets one entry after TCRdb re-called the multiplex PCR reads with MiXCR. The table has 600,000 to 650,000 distinct CDR3 sequences, roughly 16% seen once. The sequenced material came from blood. These receptors came from a woman aged 25 to 39 with Graves' hyperthyroidism.

This clonotype was seen a handful of times. This clone may be a read error of a much larger clone one base away. The chain is built from TRBV28 and TRBJ2-1; 10 bases agree with TRBD2. The germline CDR1 and CDR2 sequences are MDHEN and SYDVKM. The CDR3 has 15 amino acids. V dropped 4 bases and J dropped 9; count of bases not matched to a gene: 9. The CDR3 DNA follows: TGTGCCAGCAGTTCAGCTATTAGCGGGAGGAGTGAGCAGTTCTTC. Encoded protein: CASSSAISGRSEQFF.

About this clonotype: Just one base apart from a much larger clone, this may be a read error. The chain combines TRBV28 with TRBJ1-1; D not resolved. Germline CDR1 and CDR2: MDHEN and SYDVKM. This CDR3 region has 15 residues. Trimming stripped 3 bases from V and 4 bases from J, with 15 bases between. CDR3 region: CASSLAGPESTEAFF. Here the CDR3 DNA reads TGTGCCAGCAGTTTGGCGGGCCCTGAGAGCACTGAAGCTTTCTTT.

This clonotype was found many times. This chain uses TRBV30 with TRBJ2-7; maybe TRBD2 (5 bases). Germline CDR1 is GTSNPN and CDR2 is SVGIG (reference sequence). This CDR3 contains 14 residues. The V end lost 1 base, the J end lost 2 bases, and 12 bases lay between the germline ends. This chain's CDR3 is CAWSGLASPYEQYF. The CDR3 nucleotides read TGTGCCTGGAGTGGGCTAGCATCTCCCTACGAGCAGTACTTC. The whole variable domain, filled in from reference TRBV30 and TRBJ2-7, reads SQTIHQWPATLVQPVGSPLSLECTVEGTSNPNLYWYRQAAGRGLQLLFYSVGIGQISSEVPQNLSASRPQDRQFILSSKKLLLSDSGFYLCAWSGLASPYEQYFGPGTRLTVT.

The rearrangement joins TRBV20-1 to TRBJ2-7, with TRBD2 matching over 10 bases. The CDR3 is made up of 14 amino acids. CDR1 DFQATT and CDR2 SNEGSKA come from the germline V gene (reference sequence). J lost 4 bases, V lost 3 bases, and 6 bases had no gene match. This CDR3 reads CSARETSGPYEQYF. CDR3 coding DNA: TGCAGTGCTAGGGAGACTAGCGGGCCTTACGAGCAGTACTTC.

This clonotype appeared many times. The rearrangement joins TRBV5-1 to TRBJ2-1; TRBD2 matches 10 bases. Unmatched junction bases numbered 7, after V lost 0 bases and J lost 4 bases. This CDR3 is 17 amino acids long. Germline CDR1 SGHRS, CDR2 YFSETQ. The CDR3 here is CASSLDRGLAVYNEQFF. CDR3 DNA sequence: TGCGCCAGCAGCTTGGACCGTGGACTAGCGGTATACAATGAGCAGTTCTTC.

This clonotype was seen only a few times. In nucleotides, the CDR3 is TGCAGGGTCGAGGGGCCAGGCAATGAGCAGTTCTTC. This translates into CRVEGPGNEQFF. The chain is built from TRBV20-1 and TRBJ2-1; D might be TRBD1 or TRBD2, each matching 5 bases. Germline loops: CDR1 DFQATT, CDR2 SNEGSKA (reference sequence). The CDR3 consists of 12 residues.

The CDR3: CASSIGGTGGAEAFF. Written as DNA, the CDR3 is TGTGCCAGTAGTATAGGCGGGACAGGGGGCGCTGAAGCTTTCTTT. V and J are TRBV19 and TRBJ1-1; 12 nucleotides line up with TRBD1. Trimming removed 1 base from V and 6 bases from J; junction bases left unmatched: 3. CDR1 LNHDA and CDR2 SQIVND come from the germline V gene (reference sequence). The CDR3 loop spans 15 amino acids.

The table lists this clonotype with many counts. The chain carries TRBV28 and TRBJ2-3; either TRBD1 or TRBD2 may fit D (5 bases each). This CDR3 is 17 amino acids long. The germline V and J ends were trimmed by 4 bases and 4 bases, with 21 bases remaining between them. The germline V gene has CDR1 MDHEN and CDR2 SYDVKM. CDR3 in DNA: TGTGCCAGCAGTTCCGTCCGTCAGATAGGGACGGCAGATACGCAGTATTTT. Protein: CASSSVRQIGTADTQYF.

This clonotype showed up just a few times. This chain connects TRBV2 to TRBJ2-7; D may correspond to TRBD1 or TRBD2 (5 bases each). CDR3 length: 15 residues. The germline CDR1 and CDR2 sequences are SNHLY and FYNNEI. Trimming stripped 3 bases from V and 0 bases from J, with 12 bases between. The DNA of the CDR3 is TGTGCCAGCAGTGAGGGGACGTCGAGCTCCTACGAGCAGTACTTC. This codes for CASSEGTSSSYEQYF. Together with reference TRBV2 and TRBJ2-7, the CDR3 gives the full variable domain: EPEVTQTPSHQVTQMGQEVILRCVPISNHLYFYWYRQILGQKVEFLVSFYNNEISEKSEIFDDQFSVERPDGSNFTLKIRSTKLEDSAMYFCASSEGTSSSYEQYFGPGTRLTVT.

This clonotype was counted many times. The chain has TRBV7-2 and TRBJ1-6; weak D call: TRBD1 (5 bases). The CDR3 spans 15 residues. The germline V and J ends were trimmed by 5 bases and 8 bases, with 16 bases remaining between them. Germline assignment: CDR1 SGHTA and CDR2 FQGNSA. The CDR3 is CASSITGTTYSPLHF. CDR3 nucleotide sequence: TGTGCCAGCAGCATCACCGGGACCACCTATTCACCCCTCCACTTT.

The table lists this clonotype with a few counts. The gene calls are TRBV19 and TRBJ1-3, with a possible D match to TRBD1 (5 bases). The length of the CDR3 is 15 residues. Per germline, CDR1 LNHDA and CDR2 SQIVND (reference sequence). The V end lost 11 bases, the J end lost 0 bases, and 17 bases lay between the germline ends. The CDR3 DNA is TGTGCCTCGGGAAAGGGACGGACCTCTGGAAACACCATATATTTT. As protein: CASGKGRTSGNTIYF. The full variable domain, its missing parts supplied by reference TRBV19 and TRBJ1-3, is DGGITQSPKYLFRKEGQNVTLSCEQNLNHDAMYWYRQDPGQGLRLIYYSQIVNDFQKGDIAEGYSVSREKKESFPLTVTSAQKNPTAFYLCASGKGRTSGNTIYFGEGSWLTVV.

The table lists this clonotype with many counts. The chain recombines TRBV20-1 with TRBJ2-1; 13 nucleotides line up with TRBD2. CDR3 size: 17 residues. Trimming cost V 3 bases and J 4 bases; bases outside gene matches: 9. Germline V lookup: CDR1 DFQATT, CDR2 SNEGSKA (reference sequence). The CDR3 here is CSARNRTSGRLYNEQFF. CDR3 DNA sequence: TGCAGTGCTAGGAACCGGACTAGCGGGAGATTGTACAATGAGCAGTTCTTC.

This clonotype was picked up many times. This chain uses TRBV3-1 with TRBJ2-1; D remains unclear. V lost 0 bases and J lost 12, with 15 bases in between. The V gene's germline CDR1 is LGHDT and CDR2 YNNKEL (reference sequence). The CDR3 is 14 amino acids. CDR3 in DNA: TGTGCCAGCAGCCAAGATACGAGCCACCTTGCGCAGTTCTTC. It specifies CASSQDTSHLAQFF.

This clonotype occurred many times. J is TRBJ2-3 and V is TRBV11-3; D gene unclear. Trimming pared 4 bases from V and 1 base from J, leaving 18 bases between. The CDR3 length is 17 residues. Germline loops: CDR1 SGHNT, CDR2 YENEEA. The DNA for the CDR3 is TGTGCCAGCAGCTCAGATCGAACAGAACTACGCACAGATACGCAGTATTTT. Translating it yields CASSSDRTELRTDTQYF.

The J gene is TRBJ2-7, the V gene TRBV30; 9 bases are shared with TRBD2. The CDR3 is made up of 17 amino acids. Germline V gene sequence: CDR1 GTSNPN, CDR2 SVGIG (reference sequence). V trimming: 2 bases; J trimming: 2 bases; junction bases outside the gene matches: 13. CDR3 coding DNA: TGTGCCTGGAGTCCTCTAGCGGGATTTACTTCACCCTACGAGCAGTACTTC. Its protein product is CAWSPLAGFTSPYEQYF.

This clonotype came up many times. This sequence joins TRBV12-5 and TRBJ2-2, with 9 bases lining up with TRBD2. CDR1 LGHNT and CDR2 FRNRAP come from the germline V gene. V dropped 1 base and J dropped 2; count of bases not matched to a gene: 17. CDR3 size: 21 residues. Here the CDR3 DNA reads TGTGCTAGTGGTTTGGCCAAGAGAGGGTTGATAGCGGGAGACAACACCGGGGAGCTGTTTTTT. Encoded protein: CASGLAKRGLIAGDNTGELFF.